Presented here are 12 T cell receptor beta chains from one specimen sequenced in a study of blood T cell repertoires in COVID-19. TCRdb's table, derived via immunoSEQ multiplex PCR, lists solely in-frame clones and lacks some. This sample has about 8,000 clones, with roughly 80% found just once. What was sequenced was peripheral blood. These TCRs come from a human donor in a cohort sampled during active COVID-19.

This clone was recorded once. The chain couples TRBV19 to TRBJ1-1; D call uncertain. Germline CDR1 reads LNHDA; CDR2 reads SQIVND (reference sequence). The CDR3 length is 13 residues. The V and J ends lost 3 bases and 2 bases respectively, with 7 bases between them. CDR3 in amino acids: CASSIGPNTEAFF. The CDR3 DNA reads as TGTGCCAGTAGTATTGGGCCAAACACTGAAGCTTTCTTT.

This clone was counted a few times. The gene calls are TRBV7-9 and TRBJ2-2, with 9 bases lining up with TRBD1. CDR3 length equals 16 residues. V dropped 1 base and J dropped 7; count of bases not matched to a gene: 7. CDR1 and CDR2 from the germline V gene are SEHNR and FQNEAQ (reference sequence). The CDR3 DNA sequence: TGTGCCAGCAGCTTAGTTGGCGGGACAGGGATCGGGGAGCTGTTTTTT. This sequence encodes CASSLVGGTGIGELFF. Full variable domain (missing parts from reference TRBV7-9 and TRBJ2-2): DTGVSQNPRHKITKRGQNVTFRCDPISEHNRLYWYRQTLGQGPEFLTYFQNEAQLEKSRLLSDRFSAERPKGSFSTLEIQRTEQGDSAMYLCASSLVGGTGIGELFFGEGSRLTVL.

The chain uses TRBV3-1 (or the pseudogene TRBV3-2) and TRBJ2-7, with TRBD2 matching over 16 bases. After removal of 2 bases from V and 2 bases from J, the junction contained 9 bases not matched to a gene. In germline, CDR1 is LGHDT, CDR2 YNNKEL (reference sequence). This CDR3 has 19 amino acids. Here the CDR3 DNA reads TGTGCCAGCAGCCAACCCGGGTCCGGGACTAGCGGGGGGGCCTACGAGCAGTACTTC. It specifies CASSQPGSGTSGGAYEQYF.

V usage is TRBV10-1 and J usage is TRBJ2-7; no reliable D call. V lost 3 bases and J 3 bases, leaving 6 bases between the germline ends. The CDR3 spans 12 residues. CDR1 is WNHNN and CDR2 is SYGVQD in the germline V gene (reference sequence). The CDR3 DNA reads TGCGCCAGCAGTGACAGGAACTACGAGCAGTACTTC. This codes for CASSDRNYEQYF.

The genes are TRBV5-4 and TRBJ2-1, with TRBD1 matching over 10 bases. The junction had 7 bases not matched to a gene; V was cut back by 3 bases and J by 4 bases. CDR1 SGHNT and CDR2 YYREEE come from the germline V gene (reference sequence). The CDR3 runs to 16 residues. The CDR3 nucleotides read TGTGCCAGCAGCTCCTCCGGGACAGGGGTTTACAATGAGCAGTTCTTC. It translates to CASSSSGTGVYNEQFF.

This clone occurred a few times. This rearrangement joins TRBV10-2 to TRBJ1-1; D may be TRBD1 (5 bases). With 5 bases removed from V and 0 bases from J, the gap between germline ends came to 10 bases. The germline V gene has CDR1 WSHSY and CDR2 SAAADI. This CDR3 spans 14 amino acids. The CDR3 DNA reads TGCGCCAGCAGTAGACAGTCCATGAACACTGAAGCTTTCTTT. Its translation: CASSRQSMNTEAFF.

The J gene is TRBJ2-4, the V gene TRBV7-2, with 12 bases that match TRBD2. The ends lost 5 bases at V and 4 bases at J; junction bases unmatched: 3. The CDR3 length is 15 residues. Germline V gene lookup returns CDR1 SGHTA and CDR2 FQGNSA. CDR3 residues: CASSIGLAGKNIQYF. In DNA form, the CDR3 reads TGTGCCAGCAGCATTGGACTAGCGGGGAAAAACATTCAGTACTTC.

V gene TRBV5-1 combines with J gene TRBJ1-2; possibly TRBD1 for D (5 bases). Germline V gene lookup returns CDR1 SGHRS and CDR2 YFSETQ. V was trimmed by 7 bases and J by 6 bases, leaving 16 bases between them. The CDR3 runs 13 residues. The DNA for the CDR3 is TGCGCCAGCCAGCAGGGAAATCGGGATGGCTACACCTTC. It codes for CASQQGNRDGYTF.

This sequence joins TRBV10-3 and TRBJ1-1; D is unclear. The germline V gene has CDR1 ENHRY and CDR2 SYGVKD. Trimming shortened V by 4 bases and J by 1 base, and 10 bases separated the two germline ends. The CDR3 sequence is 14 residues long. The CDR3 region is CAISVGRQNTEAFF. CDR3 coding DNA: TGTGCCATCAGTGTTGGAAGACAGAACACTGAAGCTTTCTTT.

V and J are TRBV4-1 and TRBJ2-7; TRBD2 matches at 8 bases. The length of the CDR3 is 15 residues. J was trimmed by 3 bases and V by 0 bases; bases with no gene match: 4. CDR1 MGHRA and CDR2 YSYEKL come from the germline V gene. The CDR3 here is CASSQDTSGFYEQYV. The CDR3 nucleotides read TGCGCCAGCAGCCAAGACACTAGCGGATTCTACGAGCAGTACGTC.

This clone was seen once. This sequence joins TRBV7-2 and TRBJ1-5; 8 positions agree with TRBD1. CDR3 size: 14 residues. Losses at the gene ends were 7 bases for V and 7 bases for J; bases not matched to a gene: 9. Looked up from germline, CDR1 is SGHTA and CDR2 is FQGNSA. The CDR3 bases are TGTGCCAGCACCCAACAGGGGGTGGGGCAGCCCCAGCATTTT. This encodes CASTQQGVGQPQHF.

This clone occurred once. V gene TRBV2 combines with J gene TRBJ1-5; 7 nucleotides line up with TRBD1. The J segment lost 3 bases and the V segment lost 8 bases, leaving 4 bases of the junction unmatched. Germline CDR1 is SNHLY and CDR2 is FYNNEI. The CDR3 runs to 13 residues. CDR3 sequence (DNA): TGTGCCAGCCAGGACAGGTTCAATCAGCCCCAGCATTTT. This encodes CASQDRFNQPQHF. The variable domain in full, completed from reference TRBV2 and TRBJ1-5, reads EPEVTQTPSHQVTQMGQEVILRCVPISNHLYFYWYRQILGQKVEFLVSFYNNEISEKSEIFDDQFSVERPDGSNFTLKIRSTKLEDSAMYFCASQDRFNQPQHFGDGTRLSIL.